Given below is one T cell receptor (beta chain) in context. The data were obtained in a study of cytomegalovirus exposure and HLA in healthy donors. CDR1 LNHDA and CDR2 SQIVND come from the germline V gene (reference sequence). J gave up 8 bases and V 5 bases, and 22 bases lay outside the gene matches. The CDR3 contains 19 residues. The PCR used 60 Vbeta and 13 Jbeta primers. Here immunoSEQ multiplex PCR was the method, and the copy in TCRdb shows in-frame clones only, minus some. Among over 200,000 clones, roughly four fifths were seen once, and the ten largest hold 0.58%. Sequenced sample: PBMCs. This clonotype originated in a woman aged 40 to 50 in good health and CMV-seronegative. The chain carries TRBV19 and TRBJ1-4; 8 nucleotides line up with TRBD1. The CDR3 loop reads CASSAPAGTGTLEREKLFF. The CDR3, as DNA: TGTGCCAGTAGTGCGCCGGCTGGGACAGGTACACTTGAAAGGGAAAAACTGTTTTTT. Variable domain in full (rest from reference TRBV19 and TRBJ1-4): DGGITQSPKYLFRKEGQNVTLSCEQNLNHDAMYWYRQDPGQGLRLIYYSQIVNDFQKGDIAEGYSVSREKKESFPLTVTSAQKNPTAFYLCASSAPAGTGTLEREKLFFGSGTQLSVL.